Listed here are 7 T cell receptor beta chains from one sample, sequenced in a study of long-term antiretroviral therapy in people with HIV. The run of the v3.0 immunoSEQ assay was at survey level. Assay: immunoSEQ multiplex PCR; the TCRdb copy retains only in-frame clones and omits some. The table lists tens of thousands of clones, more than 75% of them singletons. The specimen comprised unsorted PBMCs, sampled 0.5 years after starting antiretroviral therapy. Source of these receptors: a woman in her thirties or forties with HIV.

The chain links TRBV19 to TRBJ2-2; D unclear. This CDR3 has 14 residues. The ends were cut back, 4 bases at V and 3 bases at J, with 9 bases in the middle. Germline assignment: CDR1 LNHDA and CDR2 SQIVND (reference sequence). In DNA, the CDR3 is TGTGCCAGTAGTAGTGTACGGTACACCGGGGAGCTGTTTTTT. It yields the protein CASSSVRYTGELFF. The complete variable domain, with remaining parts taken from reference TRBV19 and TRBJ2-2, reads DGGITQSPKYLFRKEGQNVTLSCEQNLNHDAMYWYRQDPGQGLRLIYYSQIVNDFQKGDIAEGYSVSREKKESFPLTVTSAQKNPTAFYLCASSSVRYTGELFFGEGSRLTVL.

This clone was recorded a few times. The V call is TRBV30, the J call TRBJ1-5, with D perhaps matching TRBD1 (6 bases). Trimming took 6 bases from V and 6 from J, leaving 15 bases between them. The germline V gene has CDR1 GTSNPN and CDR2 SVGIG (reference sequence). CDR3 length: 13 amino acids. CDR3 DNA: TGTGCCTGCGGAGGACAGCAAGGTCAGCCCCAGCATTTT. Residues: CACGGQQGQPQHF.

The CDR3 coding sequence is TGCGCCAGCAGCCAAGAAGAGGGTCCTGGGACAGGCTTTTACGAGCAGTACTTC. It is translated as CASSQEEGPGTGFYEQYF. V gene TRBV4-1 combines with J gene TRBJ2-7; 8 nucleotides line up with TRBD1. V lost 0 bases and J lost 4; bases outside the gene matches: 14. The CDR3 contains 18 residues. Germline CDR1 MGHRA, CDR2 YSYEKL.

The V gene is TRBV18, the J gene TRBJ2-3; 9 bases map to TRBD2. Trimming at V came to 3 bases and at J to 0 bases, leaving 4 bases not matched to a gene. The germline gives CDR1 KGHSH, CDR2 LQKENI. This CDR3 contains 16 residues. In DNA form, the CDR3 reads TGTGCCAGCTCACCCTCGACTAGCGGCAGCACAGATACGCAGTATTTT. Its translation: CASSPSTSGSTDTQYF. Full variable domain (outside the CDR3, taken from reference TRBV18 and TRBJ2-3): NAGVMQNPRHLVRRRGQEARLRCSPMKGHSHVYWYRQLPEEGLKFMVYLQKENIIDESGMPKERFSAEFPKEGPSILRIQQVVRGDSAAYFCASSPSTSGSTDTQYFGPGTRLTVL.

This clone was counted only a few times. The rearrangement joins TRBV7-9 to TRBJ1-3; 7 bases fit TRBD1. The germline CDR1 and CDR2 sequences are SEHNR and FQNEAQ (reference sequence). The V and J ends lost 1 base and 2 bases, in that order; junction bases with no gene match: 8. CDR3 length: 17 residues. CDR3 DNA: TGTGCCAGCAGCTTAGATAACAGGGGTTCAGCTGGAAACACCATATATTTT. Protein: CASSLDNRGSAGNTIYF.

Concerning this clone: At one end the junction does not follow the germline gene, possibly because of a read error. The chain combines TRBV9 with TRBJ2-3; 9 nucleotides line up with TRBD1. The CDR3 runs 14 residues. The germline CDR1 and CDR2 sequences are SGDLS and YYNGEE. The DNA for the CDR3 is TGTGCCAGCAGCCCTCGGACAGGGGCAGATGCGCAGTATTTT. Protein: CASSPRTGADAQYF.

The rearrangement links TRBV16 to TRBJ1-2; D ambiguous. Trimming removed 3 bases from V and 5 bases from J, with 7 bases in between. Germline values: CDR1 KGHSY, CDR2 FQNENV. This CDR3 has 12 amino acids. The CDR3 loop reads CASSQAFYGYTF. For the CDR3, the DNA is TGTGCCAGCAGCCAGGCTTTTTATGGCTACACCTTC.